These 20 T cell receptor beta chains came from one sample sequenced in a study of cytomegalovirus exposure and HLA in healthy donors. Profiling relied on immunoSEQ multiplex PCR, and the TCRdb table lists in-frame clones only, not all of them. The table shows 150,000 to 200,000 clones, with roughly 96% occurring only once. The sample consisted of PBMCs. The receptor source for this set is a woman under 30 in good health and CMV-seronegative.

The chain joins TRBV4-1 to TRBJ2-5; D is uncertain. Germline CDR1 MGHRA, CDR2 YSYEKL. There are 13 residues in the CDR3. V was shortened by 2 bases and J by 2 bases, with 6 bases between the two germline ends. CDR3 DNA sequence: TGCGCCAGCAGCCAATTTACTCAAGAGACCCAGTACTTC. Translated: CASSQFTQETQYF.

The V and J genes are TRBV6-5 and TRBJ2-3; possibly TRBD2 for D (6 bases). V dropped 0 bases and J dropped 7 bases, with 11 bases sitting between them. The CDR3 is made up of 14 amino acids. Germline V lookup: CDR1 MNHEY, CDR2 SVGAGI. Here the CDR3 reads CASSYSQTRHTQYF. For the CDR3, the DNA is TGTGCCAGCAGTTACTCACAGACTAGACATACGCAGTATTTT.

The chain uses TRBV19 and TRBJ2-7; TRBD1 matches 7 bases. Germline lookup yields CDR1 LNHDA and CDR2 SQIVND (reference sequence). The V segment lost 1 base and the J segment 0 bases; nucleotides outside the gene matches: 0. The CDR3 consists of 14 residues. This CDR3 reads CASSIGQGSYEQYF. The CDR3 DNA reads TGTGCCAGTAGTATAGGACAGGGCTCCTACGAGCAGTACTTC.

A single count supports this clone. V usage is TRBV27 and J usage is TRBJ2-5; D possibly uses TRBD1 or TRBD2 (5 bases each). The DNA end favors TRBJ2-7, so the J call may be wrong. Germline V gives CDR1 MNHEY, CDR2 SMNVEV (reference sequence). This CDR3 contains 14 residues. CDR3 sequence (DNA): TGTGCCAGCAGACGGGTCATGGGGGACTACGAGCAGTACTTC. This sequence encodes CASRRVMGDYEQYF.

The rearrangement joins TRBV9 to TRBJ1-2, with D tentatively TRBD1 (5 bases). Germline V gene lookup returns CDR1 SGDLS and CDR2 YYNGEE. V gave up 3 bases and J gave up 4 bases, with 10 bases separating them. CDR3 length: 13 residues. This CDR3 reads CASSDGTSYGYTF. CDR3 bases: TGTGCCAGCAGCGACGGGACTTCCTATGGCTACACCTTC. Together with reference TRBV9 and TRBJ1-2, the CDR3 gives the full variable domain: DSGVTQTPKHLITATGQRVTLRCSPRSGDLSVYWYQQSLDQGLQFLIQYYNGEERAKGNILERFSAQQFPDLHSELNLSSLELGDSALYFCASSDGTSYGYTFGSGTRLTVV.

The gene calls are TRBV29-1 and TRBJ2-7; possible D gene TRBD1, 6 bases. CDR1 is SQVTM and CDR2 is ANQGSEA in the germline V gene. V dropped 4 bases and J dropped 4 bases, with 23 bases sitting between them. This CDR3 spans 16 amino acids. The CDR3 DNA follows: TGCAGCGTTGTCAAAGGTGGGGGCCGGGACGGGTACGAGCAGTACTTC. Encoded protein: CSVVKGGGRDGYEQYF.

V usage is TRBV5-1 and J usage is TRBJ1-3; a weak D match, TRBD1 (5 bases). V lost 4 bases, J lost 0 bases, and 23 bases lay in between. This CDR3 contains 19 residues. The germline CDR1 and CDR2 sequences are SGHRS and YFSETQ. DNA of the CDR3: TGCGCCAGCAGCAATCAACCGACAGAAGTAGGGGTCTCTGGAAACACCATATATTTT. The encoded protein is CASSNQPTEVGVSGNTIYF. The entire variable domain, with the rest obtained from reference TRBV5-1 and TRBJ1-3, is as follows: KAGVTQTPRYLIKTRGQQVTLSCSPISGHRSVSWYQQTPGQGLQFLFEYFSETQRNKGNFPGRFSGRQFSNSRSEMNVSTLELGDSALYLCASSNQPTEVGVSGNTIYFGEGSWLTVV.

V is TRBV6-5 and J is TRBJ2-7; D is undetermined. The CDR3 totals 16 residues. Germline assignment: CDR1 MNHEY and CDR2 SVGAGI. V lost 2 bases and J lost 3, with 17 bases in between. CDR3 residues: CASSYLWPGNNYEQYF. Written as DNA, the CDR3 is TGTGCCAGCAGTTACCTTTGGCCGGGTAATAACTACGAGCAGTACTTC.

This clone was picked up one time. J is TRBJ1-1 and V is TRBV13; no firm D call. Germline values: CDR1 PRHDT, CDR2 FYEKMQ (reference sequence). With 6 bases removed from V and 4 bases from J, the gap between germline ends came to 18 bases. This CDR3 is 15 amino acids long. CDR3 nucleotide sequence: TGTGCCAGCAGTTCAGCCCGGGAGTCCGGCACTGAAGCTTTCTTT. Translation: CASSSARESGTEAFF. Full variable domain (missing parts from reference TRBV13 and TRBJ1-1): AAGVIQSPRHLIKEKRETATLKCYPIPRHDTVYWYQQGPGQDPQFLISFYEKMQSDKGSIPDRFSAQQFSDYHSELNMSSLELGDSALYFCASSSARESGTEAFFGQGTRLTVV.

The chain recombines TRBV5-1 with TRBJ2-1; 9 bases agree with TRBD2. With 3 bases clipped from V and 5 bases from J, the junction kept 9 bases outside the gene matches. From germline, CDR1 is SGHRS and CDR2 YFSETQ. The CDR3 runs 16 residues. The CDR3 reads CASSSLAGSINNEQFF. Written as DNA, the CDR3 is TGCGCCAGCAGCTCCCTAGCGGGGAGTATAAACAATGAGCAGTTCTTC.

The rearrangement uses TRBV5-4 and TRBJ1-1, with D possibly being TRBD1 (5 bases). This CDR3 spans 17 amino acids. Germline assignment: CDR1 SGHNT and CDR2 YYREEE (reference sequence). Deletions cut 3 bases from V and 1 base from J, with 19 bases between. The chain's CDR3 is CASSSPTTNGGNTEAFF. The DNA for the CDR3 is TGTGCCAGCAGCTCCCCAACCACGAACGGGGGGAACACTGAAGCTTTCTTT. The variable domain in full, with the rest retrieved from reference TRBV5-4 and TRBJ1-1, is ETGVTQSPTHLIKTRGQQVTLRCSSQSGHNTVSWYQQALGQGPQFIFQYYREEENGRGNFPPRFSGLQFPNYSSELNVNALELDDSALYLCASSSPTTNGGNTEAFFGQGTRLTVV.

The chain employs TRBV6-5 and TRBJ1-1; 8 positions agree with TRBD1. The CDR3 loop spans 14 amino acids. In germline, CDR1 is MNHEY, CDR2 SVGAGI. V shed 2 bases and J 3 bases; nucleotides not matched to a gene: 2. As DNA, the CDR3 is TGTGCCAGCAGTTACGGACAGGGCGACACTGAAGCTTTCTTT. This encodes CASSYGQGDTEAFF.

This clone was seen only once. V is TRBV6-1 and J is TRBJ2-7; maybe TRBD1 (5 bases). This CDR3 comprises 14 residues. Trimming left V 8 bases short and J 0 bases short, with 14 bases between. CDR1 and CDR2 (germline): MNHNS, SASEGT. CDR3: CASGAVLNSYEQYF. In nucleotides, the CDR3 is TGTGCCAGCGGGGCAGTTTTGAACTCCTACGAGCAGTACTTC.

V and J are TRBV6-5 and TRBJ1-1; D not certain. The V end was cut by 2 bases, the J end by 5 bases, with 18 bases between. Germline V gene data show CDR1 as MNHEY and CDR2 as SVGAGI. This CDR3 has 16 amino acids. Written as DNA, the CDR3 is TGTGCCAGCAGTTACCCTTATTTCGGGGTAGGGACTGAAGCTTTCTTT. Translation: CASSYPYFGVGTEAFF.

V gene TRBV19 combines with J gene TRBJ1-6; D is possibly TRBD1 (5 bases). Trimming left V 3 bases short and J 8 bases short, with 11 bases between. Germline CDR1 and CDR2: LNHDA and SQIVND (reference sequence). The CDR3 has 14 residues. The CDR3 loop is CASSIAGNDSPLHF. Written as DNA, the CDR3 is TGTGCCAGTAGTATTGCAGGGAACGATTCACCCCTCCACTTT. The entire variable domain, with the rest obtained from reference TRBV19 and TRBJ1-6, is as follows: DGGITQSPKYLFRKEGQNVTLSCEQNLNHDAMYWYRQDPGQGLRLIYYSQIVNDFQKGDIAEGYSVSREKKESFPLTVTSAQKNPTAFYLCASSIAGNDSPLHFGNGTRLTVT.

This clone was observed a handful of times. The V and J genes are TRBV27 and TRBJ2-7, with D tentatively TRBD1 (6 bases). This CDR3 is built from 13 residues. The ends were cut back, 5 bases at V and 4 bases at J, with 12 bases in the middle. The germline V gene has CDR1 MNHEY and CDR2 SMNVEV (reference sequence). The DNA of the CDR3 is TGTGCCAGCAGTCGTCGGGACAAGTACGAGCAGTACTTC. It is translated as CASSRRDKYEQYF.

The DNA of the CDR3 is TGTGCCAGCAGCGTAGAGGCTAGCGCGGACGGGGAGCTGTTTTTT. Residues: CASSVEASADGELFF. V gene TRBV9 combines with J gene TRBJ2-2; D possibly corresponds to TRBD2 (6 bases). CDR1 and CDR2 (germline): SGDLS, YYNGEE. V was pared by 0 bases and J by 7 bases, with 13 bases between. The CDR3 is 15 residues long.

The V and J genes are TRBV4-2 and TRBJ1-2; 7 bases match TRBD1. There are 15 residues in the CDR3. Trimming at V came to 0 bases and at J to 4 bases, leaving 5 bases not matched to a gene. Germline CDR1 LGHNA, CDR2 YNFKEQ. The CDR3 loop is CASSQEGTVSYGYTF. For the CDR3, the DNA is TGTGCCAGCAGCCAAGAGGGGACAGTCAGCTATGGCTACACCTTC.

CDR3 bases: TGCGCCAGCAGCTTGGACAGGGTTGGGGCCGGGGAGCTGTTTTTT. It translates to CASSLDRVGAGELFF. The chain employs TRBV5-1 and TRBJ2-2, with a weak D call TRBD1 (6 bases). The CDR3 has 15 residues. The V end lost 0 bases, the J end lost 6 bases, and 12 bases lay between the germline ends. The germline CDR1 and CDR2 sequences are SGHRS and YFSETQ.

This clone appeared a single time. This rearrangement joins TRBV7-9 to TRBJ2-7, with 9 bases identical to TRBD1. The V gene end was trimmed by 4 bases and the J gene end by 0 bases; junction bases not matched to a gene: 7. The CDR3 sequence is 16 residues long. The germline CDR1 and CDR2 sequences are SEHNR and FQNEAQ (reference sequence). CDR3 protein: CASSSTGTGYSYEQYF. CDR3 nucleotide sequence: TGTGCCAGCAGCTCCACCGGGACAGGGTACTCCTACGAGCAGTACTTC.